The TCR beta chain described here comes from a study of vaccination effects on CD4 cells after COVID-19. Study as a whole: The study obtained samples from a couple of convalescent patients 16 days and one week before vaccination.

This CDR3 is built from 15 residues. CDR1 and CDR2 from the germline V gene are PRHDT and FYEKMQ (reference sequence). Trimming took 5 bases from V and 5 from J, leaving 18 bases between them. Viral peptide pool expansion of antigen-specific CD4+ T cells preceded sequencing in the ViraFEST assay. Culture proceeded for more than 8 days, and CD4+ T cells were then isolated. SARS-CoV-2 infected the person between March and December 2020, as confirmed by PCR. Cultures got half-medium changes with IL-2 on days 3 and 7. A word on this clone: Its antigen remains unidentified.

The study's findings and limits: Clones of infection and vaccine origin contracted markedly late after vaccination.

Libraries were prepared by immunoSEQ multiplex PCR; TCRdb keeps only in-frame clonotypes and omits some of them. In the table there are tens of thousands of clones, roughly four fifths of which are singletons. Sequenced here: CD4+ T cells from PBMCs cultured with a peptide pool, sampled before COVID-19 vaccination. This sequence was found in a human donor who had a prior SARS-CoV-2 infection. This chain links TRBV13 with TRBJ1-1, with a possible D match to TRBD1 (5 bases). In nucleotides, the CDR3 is TGTGCCAGCAGCAGCCTAAGGAGGGGCGGGACTGAAGCTTTCTTT. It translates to CASSSLRRGGTEAFF.